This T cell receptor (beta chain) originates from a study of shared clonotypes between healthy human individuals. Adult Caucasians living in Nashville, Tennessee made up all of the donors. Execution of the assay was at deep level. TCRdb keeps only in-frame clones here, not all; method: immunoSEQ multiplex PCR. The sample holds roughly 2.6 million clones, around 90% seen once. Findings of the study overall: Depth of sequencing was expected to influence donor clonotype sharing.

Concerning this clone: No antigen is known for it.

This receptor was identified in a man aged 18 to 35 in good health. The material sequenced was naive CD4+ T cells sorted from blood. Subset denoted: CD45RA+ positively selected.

The DNA for the CDR3 is TGTGCCAGCAGCTTGGGGACGGTTCAAGAGACCCAGTACTTC. Protein: CASSLGTVQETQYF. This chain uses TRBV13 with TRBJ2-5; D possibly matches TRBD1 or TRBD2 (5 bases each). This CDR3 is built from 14 residues. Germline lookup yields CDR1 PRHDT and CDR2 FYEKMQ (reference sequence). The V end was cut by 3 bases, the J end by 2 bases, with 10 bases between.